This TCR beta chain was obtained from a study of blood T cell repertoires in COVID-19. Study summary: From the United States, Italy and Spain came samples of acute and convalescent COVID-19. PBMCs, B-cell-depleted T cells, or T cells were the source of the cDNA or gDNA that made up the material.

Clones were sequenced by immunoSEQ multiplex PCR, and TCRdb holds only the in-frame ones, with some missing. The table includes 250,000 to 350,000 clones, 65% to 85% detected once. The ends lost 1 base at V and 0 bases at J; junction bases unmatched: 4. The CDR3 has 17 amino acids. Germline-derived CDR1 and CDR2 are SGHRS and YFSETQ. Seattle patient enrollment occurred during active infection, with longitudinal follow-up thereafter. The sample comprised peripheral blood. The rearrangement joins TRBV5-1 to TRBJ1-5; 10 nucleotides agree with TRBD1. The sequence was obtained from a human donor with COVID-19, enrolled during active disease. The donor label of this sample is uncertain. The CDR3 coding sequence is TGCGCCAGCAGCTTGTATGGGACAGGGGATAGCAATCAGCCCCAGCATTTT. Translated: CASSLYGTGDSNQPQHF.